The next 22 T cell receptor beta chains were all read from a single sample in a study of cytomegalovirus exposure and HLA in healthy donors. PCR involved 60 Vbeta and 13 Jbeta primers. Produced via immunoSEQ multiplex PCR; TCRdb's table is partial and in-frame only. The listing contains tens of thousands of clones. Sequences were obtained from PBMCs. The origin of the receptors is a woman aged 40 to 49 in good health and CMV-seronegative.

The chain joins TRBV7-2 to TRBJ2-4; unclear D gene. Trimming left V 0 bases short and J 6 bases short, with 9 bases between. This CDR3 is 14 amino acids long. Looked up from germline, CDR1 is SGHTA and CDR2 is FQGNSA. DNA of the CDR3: TGTGCCAGCAGCTTAGCGCGAGAGAGAAACATTCAGTACTTC. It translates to CASSLARERNIQYF. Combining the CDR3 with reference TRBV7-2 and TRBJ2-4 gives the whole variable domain GAGVSQSPSNKVTEKGKDVELRCDPISGHTALYWYRQSLGQGLEFLIYFQGNSAPDKSGLPSDRFSAERTGGSVSTLTIQRTQQEDSAVYLCASSLARERNIQYFGAGTRLSVL.

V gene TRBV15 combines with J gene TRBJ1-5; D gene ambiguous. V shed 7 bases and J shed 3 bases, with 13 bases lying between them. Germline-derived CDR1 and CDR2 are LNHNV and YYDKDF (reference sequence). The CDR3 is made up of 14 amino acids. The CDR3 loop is CATTPGKPNQPQHF. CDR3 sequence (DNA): TGTGCCACCACCCCCGGGAAACCCAATCAGCCCCAGCATTTT.

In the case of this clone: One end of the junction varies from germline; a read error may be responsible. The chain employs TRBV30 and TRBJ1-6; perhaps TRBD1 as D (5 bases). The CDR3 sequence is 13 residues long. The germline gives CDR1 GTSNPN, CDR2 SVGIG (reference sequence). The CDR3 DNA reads TGTGCCTGGGGCAATCACAGGAATTCACACCTCCACTTT. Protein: CAWGNHRNSHLHF.

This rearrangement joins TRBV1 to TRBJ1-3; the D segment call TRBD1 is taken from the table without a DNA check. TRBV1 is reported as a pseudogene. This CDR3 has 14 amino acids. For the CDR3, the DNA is TGCACCTCTGATAGGGGTATCTCTGGAAACACCATATATTTT. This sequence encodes CTSDRGISGNTIYF.

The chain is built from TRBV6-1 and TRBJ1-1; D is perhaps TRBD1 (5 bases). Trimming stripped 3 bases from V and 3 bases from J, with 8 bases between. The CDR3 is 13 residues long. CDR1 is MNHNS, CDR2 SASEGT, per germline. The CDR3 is CASSEEGDTEAFF. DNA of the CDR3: TGTGCCAGCAGTGAGGAAGGGGACACTGAAGCTTTCTTT.

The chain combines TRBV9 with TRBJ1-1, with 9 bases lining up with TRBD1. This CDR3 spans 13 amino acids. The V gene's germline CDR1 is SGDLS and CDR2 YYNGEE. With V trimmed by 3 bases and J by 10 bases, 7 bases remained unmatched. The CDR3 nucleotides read TGTGCCAGCAGCGACACCGGGACAGGGAGAGCTTTCTTT. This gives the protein CASSDTGTGRAFF.

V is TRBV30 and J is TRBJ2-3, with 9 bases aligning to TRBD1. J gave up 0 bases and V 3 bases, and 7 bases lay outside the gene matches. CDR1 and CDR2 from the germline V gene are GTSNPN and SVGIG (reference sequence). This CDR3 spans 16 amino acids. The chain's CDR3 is CAWRHPGQGSTDTQYF. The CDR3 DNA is TGTGCCTGGAGGCATCCGGGACAGGGAAGCACAGATACGCAGTATTTT.

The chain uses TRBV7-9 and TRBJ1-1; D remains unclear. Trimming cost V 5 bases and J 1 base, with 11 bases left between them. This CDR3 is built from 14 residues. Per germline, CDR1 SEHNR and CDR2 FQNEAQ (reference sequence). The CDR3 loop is CASSPFAANTEAFF. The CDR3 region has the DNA TGTGCCAGCAGCCCGTTCGCGGCGAACACTGAAGCTTTCTTT.

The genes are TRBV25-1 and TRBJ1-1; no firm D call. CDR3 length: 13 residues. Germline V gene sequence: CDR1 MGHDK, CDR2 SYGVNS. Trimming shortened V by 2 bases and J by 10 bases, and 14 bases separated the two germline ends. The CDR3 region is CASSEVGVLGAFF. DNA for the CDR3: TGTGCCAGCAGTGAAGTCGGGGTACTTGGAGCTTTCTTT.

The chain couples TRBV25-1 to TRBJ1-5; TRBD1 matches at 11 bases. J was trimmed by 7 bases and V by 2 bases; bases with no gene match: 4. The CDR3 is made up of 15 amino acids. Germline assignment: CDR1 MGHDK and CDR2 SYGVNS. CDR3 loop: CASSEGQGASQPQHF. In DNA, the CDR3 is TGTGCCAGCAGTGAAGGACAGGGGGCGAGCCAGCCCCAGCATTTT.

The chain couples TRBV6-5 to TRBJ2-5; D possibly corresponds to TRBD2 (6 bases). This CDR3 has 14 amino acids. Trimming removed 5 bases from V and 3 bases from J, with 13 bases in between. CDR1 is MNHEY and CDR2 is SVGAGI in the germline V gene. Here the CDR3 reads CASSPLGGKETQYF. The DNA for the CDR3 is TGTGCCAGCAGTCCCTTGGGGGGAAAAGAGACCCAGTACTTC.

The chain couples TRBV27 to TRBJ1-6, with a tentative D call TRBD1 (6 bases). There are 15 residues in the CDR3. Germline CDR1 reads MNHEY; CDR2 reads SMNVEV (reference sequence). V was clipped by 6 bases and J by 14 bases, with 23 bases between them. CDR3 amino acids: CASSPWAGAVLSLHF. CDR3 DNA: TGTGCCAGCAGCCCCTGGGCGGGGGCGGTGTTATCCCTCCACTTT.

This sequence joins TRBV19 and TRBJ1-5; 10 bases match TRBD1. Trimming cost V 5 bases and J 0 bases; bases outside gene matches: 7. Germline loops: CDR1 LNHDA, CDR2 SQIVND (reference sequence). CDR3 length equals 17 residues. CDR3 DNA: TGTGCCAGTAGTGGACAGGGGGGATTTTATAGCAATCAGCCCCAGCATTTT. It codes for CASSGQGGFYSNQPQHF.

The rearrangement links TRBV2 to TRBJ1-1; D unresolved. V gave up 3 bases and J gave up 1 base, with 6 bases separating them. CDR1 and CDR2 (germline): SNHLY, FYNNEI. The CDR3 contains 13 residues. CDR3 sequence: CASSESWNTEAFF. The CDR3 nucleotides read TGTGCCAGCAGTGAGTCCTGGAACACTGAAGCTTTCTTT.

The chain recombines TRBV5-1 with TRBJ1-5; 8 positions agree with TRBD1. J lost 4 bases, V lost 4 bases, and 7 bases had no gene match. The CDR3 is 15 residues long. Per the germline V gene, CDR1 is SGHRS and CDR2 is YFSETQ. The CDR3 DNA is TGCGCCAGCAGCCCCGGGACAGGAGGAAATCAGCCCCAGCATTTT. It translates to CASSPGTGGNQPQHF.

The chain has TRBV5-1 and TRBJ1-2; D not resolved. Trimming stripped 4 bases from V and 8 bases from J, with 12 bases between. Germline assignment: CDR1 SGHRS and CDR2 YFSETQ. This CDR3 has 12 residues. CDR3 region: CASSQDPGGYTF. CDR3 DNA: TGCGCCAGCAGCCAAGACCCCGGGGGCTACACCTTC. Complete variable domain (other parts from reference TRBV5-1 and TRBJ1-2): KAGVTQTPRYLIKTRGQQVTLSCSPISGHRSVSWYQQTPGQGLQFLFEYFSETQRNKGNFPGRFSGRQFSNSRSEMNVSTLELGDSALYLCASSQDPGGYTFGSGTRLTVV.

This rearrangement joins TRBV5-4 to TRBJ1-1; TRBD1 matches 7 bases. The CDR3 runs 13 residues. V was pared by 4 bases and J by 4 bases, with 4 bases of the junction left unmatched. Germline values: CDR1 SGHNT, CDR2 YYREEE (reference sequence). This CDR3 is CASSRDSFTEAFF. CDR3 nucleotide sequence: TGTGCCAGCAGCAGGGACAGTTTCACTGAAGCTTTCTTT.

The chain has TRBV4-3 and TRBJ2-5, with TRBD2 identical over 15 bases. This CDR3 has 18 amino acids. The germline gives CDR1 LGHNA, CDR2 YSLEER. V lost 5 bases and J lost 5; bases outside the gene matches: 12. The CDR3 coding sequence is TGCGCCAGCAGCGCTGACGGACTAGCGGGAGGGCCAGGCGAGACCCAGTACTTC. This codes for CASSADGLAGGPGETQYF.

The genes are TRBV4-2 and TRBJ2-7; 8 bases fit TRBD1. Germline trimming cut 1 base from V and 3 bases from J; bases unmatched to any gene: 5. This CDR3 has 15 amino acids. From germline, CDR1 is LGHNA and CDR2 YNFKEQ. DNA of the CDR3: TGTGCCAGCAGCCAAGCGGGACAGGCGGTCTACGAGCAGTACTTC. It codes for CASSQAGQAVYEQYF.

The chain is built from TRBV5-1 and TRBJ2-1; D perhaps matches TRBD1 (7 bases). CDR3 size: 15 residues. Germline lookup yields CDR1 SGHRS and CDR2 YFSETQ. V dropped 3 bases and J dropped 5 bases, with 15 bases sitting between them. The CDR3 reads CASSSRGELDNEQFF. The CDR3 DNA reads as TGCGCCAGCAGCTCCAGGGGGGAATTGGACAATGAGCAGTTCTTC.

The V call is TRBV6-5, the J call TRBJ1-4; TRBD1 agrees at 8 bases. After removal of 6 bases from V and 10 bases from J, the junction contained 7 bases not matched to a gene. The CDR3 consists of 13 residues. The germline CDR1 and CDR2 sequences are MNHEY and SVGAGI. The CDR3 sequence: CASSDGQGGKLFF. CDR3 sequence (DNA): TGTGCCAGCAGCGACGGACAGGGTGGAAAACTGTTTTTT.

The CDR3 bases are TGTGCCAGCTCACCACAGGAGGGAGCCTACGAGCAGTACTTC. It encodes CASSPQEGAYEQYF. The V gene is TRBV18, the J gene TRBJ2-5, with D possibly being TRBD2 (6 bases). The J call may be faulty, since TRBJ2-7 better matches the DNA end. The germline V gene encodes CDR1 KGHSH and CDR2 LQKENI. CDR3 length: 14 residues.